Following are 10 T cell receptor beta chains from one sample sequenced in a study of cytomegalovirus exposure and HLA in healthy donors. Clones were read by immunoSEQ multiplex PCR, and TCRdb kept only the in-frame ones, dropping some. The table has around 80,000 clones, 85% to 95% seen once; the top ten hold 0.69%. Sequenced: PBMCs. These receptors originate from a woman younger than 30 in good health and CMV-seronegative.

The chain uses TRBV30 and TRBJ1-3; D unresolved. V shed 4 bases and J shed 1 base, with 14 bases lying between them. There are 15 residues in the CDR3. The germline V gene has CDR1 GTSNPN and CDR2 SVGIG (reference sequence). CDR3: CAWTVGGISGNTIYF. In DNA, the CDR3 is TGTGCCTGGACCGTCGGAGGGATTTCTGGAAACACCATATATTTT.

This chain links TRBV28 with TRBJ2-5, with a possible D match to TRBD1 (6 bases). V lost 1 base, J lost 11 bases, and 11 bases lay in between. The CDR3 spans 12 residues. Germline-derived CDR1 and CDR2 are MDHEN and SYDVKM. As DNA, the CDR3 is TGTGCCAGCAGTTTATATGGGGGCGGGCAGTACTTC. It encodes CASSLYGGGQYF.

This chain joins TRBV25-1 and TRBJ2-2; TRBD2 matches 12 bases. In germline, CDR1 is MGHDK, CDR2 SYGVNS. Losses at the gene ends were 10 bases for V and 6 bases for J; bases not matched to a gene: 6. This CDR3 comprises 14 residues. CDR3 region: CATTSGGWAGELFF. CDR3 coding DNA: TGTGCCACGACTAGCGGGGGTTGGGCCGGGGAGCTGTTTTTT.

The chain couples TRBV7-9 to TRBJ1-6; weak D call: TRBD1 (5 bases). With 3 bases removed from V and 7 bases from J, the gap between germline ends came to 16 bases. Germline CDR1 is SEHNR and CDR2 is FQNEAQ (reference sequence). The length of the CDR3 is 16 residues. The CDR3 here is CASSFLQAGPNSPLHF. CDR3 bases: TGTGCCAGCAGCTTCTTACAGGCTGGACCGAATTCACCCCTCCACTTT.

CDR3 bases: TGCGCCAGCAAGTCTAGCCAATTTGAGCAGTTCTTC. Its protein product is CASKSSQFEQFF. The gene calls are TRBV5-1 and TRBJ2-1, with a possible D match to TRBD2 (5 bases). This CDR3 region has 12 residues. Per germline, CDR1 SGHRS and CDR2 YFSETQ. Trimming stripped 6 bases from V and 9 bases from J, with 13 bases between.

The chain combines TRBV19 with TRBJ1-4; D is unresolved. V lost 9 bases, J lost 4 bases, and 12 bases lay in between. The CDR3 spans 13 residues. Germline assignment: CDR1 LNHDA and CDR2 SQIVND (reference sequence). The CDR3 region is CASTKTLNEKLFF. CDR3 nucleotide sequence: TGTGCCAGCACTAAGACCCTTAATGAAAAACTGTTTTTT.

The J gene is TRBJ1-2, the V gene TRBV6-5; a possible D gene is TRBD1 (6 bases). The CDR3 spans 13 residues. Germline V gene lookup returns CDR1 MNHEY and CDR2 SVGAGI. V lost 7 bases to trimming and J lost 4 bases, with 13 bases between them. The CDR3 region has the DNA TGTGCCAGCAAATCAGGGGTTGGCTATGGCTACACCTTC. Its translation: CASKSGVGYGYTF.

V gene TRBV7-2 combines with J gene TRBJ2-3; perhaps TRBD1 as D (6 bases). CDR3 length: 14 residues. Trimming shortened V by 4 bases and J by 3 bases, and 11 bases separated the two germline ends. Germline CDR1 is SGHTA and CDR2 is FQGNSA. The CDR3, as DNA: TGTGCCAGCAGCTACCAGGGGTCAACAGATACGCAGTATTTT. The encoded protein is CASSYQGSTDTQYF.

This rearrangement joins TRBV6-6 to TRBJ2-3; no definite D call. The germline gives CDR1 MNHNY, CDR2 SVGAGI (reference sequence). There are 13 residues in the CDR3. V was clipped by 8 bases and J by 3 bases, with 12 bases between them. This CDR3 reads CASGYSLTDTQYF. For the CDR3, the DNA is TGTGCCAGCGGGTATAGCTTGACAGATACGCAGTATTTT.

V usage is TRBV7-8 and J usage is TRBJ2-7, with 7 bases that match TRBD2. Germline V gene lookup returns CDR1 SGHVS and CDR2 FQNEAQ. The CDR3 extends over 15 amino acids. The junction had 3 bases not matched to a gene; V was cut back by 1 base and J by 0 bases. DNA for the CDR3: TGTGCCAGCAGCTTAGGGCTAGCGGACTCCTACGAGCAGTACTTC. Translating it yields CASSLGLADSYEQYF. Using reference TRBV7-8 and TRBJ2-7 for the parts outside the CDR3, the full variable domain is GAGVSQSPRYKVAKRGQDVALRCDPISGHVSLFWYQQALGQGPEFLTYFQNEAQLDKSGLPSDRFFAERPEGSVSTLKIQRTQQEDSAVYLCASSLGLADSYEQYFGPGTRLTVT.